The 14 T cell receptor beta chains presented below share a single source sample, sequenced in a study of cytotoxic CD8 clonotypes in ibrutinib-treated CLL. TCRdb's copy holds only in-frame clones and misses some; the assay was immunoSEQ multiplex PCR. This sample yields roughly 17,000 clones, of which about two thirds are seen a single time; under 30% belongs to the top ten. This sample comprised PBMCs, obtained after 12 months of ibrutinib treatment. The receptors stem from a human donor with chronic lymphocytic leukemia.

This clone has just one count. The CDR3, as DNA: TGTGCCAGCAGCCTGGGGCTAGCGGGAAGCTCCTACGAGCAGTACTTC. The encoded protein is CASSLGLAGSSYEQYF. The chain joins TRBV7-8 to TRBJ2-7, with 9 bases that match TRBD2. V was clipped by 5 bases and J by 0 bases; unmatched bases: 8. CDR1 is SGHVS and CDR2 is FQNEAQ in the germline V gene. The CDR3 length is 16 residues.

DNA of the CDR3: TGTGCCAGCAGTTTACCCAGGACAGGGAGCGGCTACGAGCAGTACTTC. As protein: CASSLPRTGSGYEQYF. V gene TRBV28 combines with J gene TRBJ2-7; 8 bases map to TRBD1. The junction had 9 bases not matched to a gene; V was cut back by 2 bases and J by 3 bases. This CDR3 comprises 16 residues. Germline V gene data show CDR1 as MDHEN and CDR2 as SYDVKM.

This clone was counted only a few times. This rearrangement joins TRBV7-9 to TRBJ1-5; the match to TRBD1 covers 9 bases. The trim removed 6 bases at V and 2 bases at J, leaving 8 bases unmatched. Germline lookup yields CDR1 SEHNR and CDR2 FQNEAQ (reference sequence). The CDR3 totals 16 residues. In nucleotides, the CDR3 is TGTGCCAGCAGTTTTACAGGGGGCGGGGGCAATCAGCCCCAGCATTTT. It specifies CASSFTGGGGNQPQHF.

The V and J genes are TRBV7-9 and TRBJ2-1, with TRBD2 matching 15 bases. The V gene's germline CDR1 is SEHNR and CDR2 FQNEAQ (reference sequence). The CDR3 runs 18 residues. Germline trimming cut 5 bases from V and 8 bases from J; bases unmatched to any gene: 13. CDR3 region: CASSKSNGLAGGNDEQFF. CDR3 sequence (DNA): TGTGCCAGCAGCAAATCTAATGGACTAGCGGGAGGGAATGATGAGCAGTTCTTC.

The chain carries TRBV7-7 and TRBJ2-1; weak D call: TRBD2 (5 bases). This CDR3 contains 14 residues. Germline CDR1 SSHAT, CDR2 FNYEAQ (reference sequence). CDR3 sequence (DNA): TGTGCTAGCGCCCTGGGGAGCTCCTACAATGAGCAGTTCTTC. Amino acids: CASALGSSYNEQFF.

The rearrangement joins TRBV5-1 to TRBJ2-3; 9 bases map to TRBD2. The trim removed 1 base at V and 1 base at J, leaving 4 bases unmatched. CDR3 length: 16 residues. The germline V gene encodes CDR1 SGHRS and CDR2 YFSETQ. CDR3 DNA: TGCGCCAGCAGCTTGATGTCTAGCGGGGGCACAGATACGCAGTATTTT. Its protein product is CASSLMSSGGTDTQYF.

The CDR3 region has the DNA TGTGCCAGCACCTCCTGGACTAGCGAAGACAATGAGCAGTTCTTC. The encoded protein is CASTSWTSEDNEQFF. The chain carries TRBV7-2 and TRBJ2-1; 9 nucleotides agree with TRBD2. The CDR3 is made up of 15 amino acids. The germline V gene has CDR1 SGHTA and CDR2 FQGNSA. Trimming at V came to 7 bases and at J to 5 bases, leaving 9 bases not matched to a gene.

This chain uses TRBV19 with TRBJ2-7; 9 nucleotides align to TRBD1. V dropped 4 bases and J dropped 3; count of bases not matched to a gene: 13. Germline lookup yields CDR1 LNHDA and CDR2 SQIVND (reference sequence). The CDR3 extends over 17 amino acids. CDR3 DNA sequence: TGTGCCAGTAGTAATGTCTTCGGACAGGGGTACAACTACGAGCAGTACTTC. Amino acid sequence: CASSNVFGQGYNYEQYF.

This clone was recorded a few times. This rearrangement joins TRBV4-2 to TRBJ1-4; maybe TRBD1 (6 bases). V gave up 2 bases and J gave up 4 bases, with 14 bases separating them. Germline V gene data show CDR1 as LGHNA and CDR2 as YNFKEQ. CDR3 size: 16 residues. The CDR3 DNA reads TGTGCCAGCAGCCAAAATTCAGGGGCCCATAATGAAAAACTGTTTTTT. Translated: CASSQNSGAHNEKLFF.

The CDR3 DNA reads TGTGCCTGGAGTATTCTAGCGGTTACCTACGAGCAGTACTTC. Amino acids: CAWSILAVTYEQYF. The V and J genes are TRBV30 and TRBJ2-7, with TRBD2 matching over 7 bases. The length of the CDR3 is 14 residues. J was trimmed by 2 bases and V by 2 bases; bases with no gene match: 6. Germline V gene data show CDR1 as GTSNPN and CDR2 as SVGIG (reference sequence).

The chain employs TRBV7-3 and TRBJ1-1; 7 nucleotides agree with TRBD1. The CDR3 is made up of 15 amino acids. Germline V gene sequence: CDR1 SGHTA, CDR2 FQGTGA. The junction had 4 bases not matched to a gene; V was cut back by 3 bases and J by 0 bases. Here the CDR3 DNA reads TGTGCCAGCAGCTTGGGACAGCTCATGAACACTGAAGCTTTCTTT. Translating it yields CASSLGQLMNTEAFF.

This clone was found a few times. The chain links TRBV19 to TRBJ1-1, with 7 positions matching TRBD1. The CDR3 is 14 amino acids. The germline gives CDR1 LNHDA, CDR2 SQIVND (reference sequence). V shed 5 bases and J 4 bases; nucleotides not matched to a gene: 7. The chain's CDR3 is CASSAQGVATEAFF. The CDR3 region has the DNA TGTGCCAGTAGTGCCCAGGGGGTGGCCACTGAAGCTTTCTTT.

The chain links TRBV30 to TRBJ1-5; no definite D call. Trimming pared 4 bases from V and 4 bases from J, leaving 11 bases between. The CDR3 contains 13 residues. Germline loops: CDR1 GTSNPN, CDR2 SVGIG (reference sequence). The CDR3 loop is CAWTRGGNQPQHF. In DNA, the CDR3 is TGTGCCTGGACCCGAGGAGGGAATCAGCCCCAGCATTTT.

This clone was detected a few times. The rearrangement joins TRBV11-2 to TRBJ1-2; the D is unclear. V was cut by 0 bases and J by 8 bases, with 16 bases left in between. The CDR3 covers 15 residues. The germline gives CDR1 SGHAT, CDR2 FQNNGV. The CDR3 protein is CASSLDLWKAEGYTF. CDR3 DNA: TGTGCCAGCAGCTTAGATCTTTGGAAAGCGGAGGGCTACACCTTC.